The 23 T cell receptor delta chains listed next were all sequenced from one sample in a study of gamma-delta T cells after stem cell transplantation (dated by TCRdb to about 2016). The receptor library was made with RT-PCR. Sequencing took place on an Illumina MiSeq. Public reads were reanalyzed in TCRdb with CATT, and rows carrying the same DNA were merged afterwards. The table for this sample lists about 10,000 delta-chain clones; around 42% of them were counted only once. The top ten clonotypes cover 2.5% to 3.5% of the sample. The sequencing sample was made of gamma-delta T cells. Source of these receptors: a human donor. It is not recorded whose cells these are; they may come from a transplant donor.

This clone is labeled medium-sized. The chain couples TRDV1 to TRDJ2, with 13 bases matching TRDD3. This CDR3 spans 27 amino acids. The ends lost 4 bases at V and 0 bases at J; junction bases unmatched: 32. CDR1 and CDR2 (germline): TSWWSYY, QGS. In nucleotides, the CDR3 is TGTGCTCTTGGGGTTCCGTATTCCTACCCCCTTACTGGGGGATACGCCCTGCTCCTCACTTTGACAGCACAACTCTTCTTT. Encoded protein: CALGVPYSYPLTGGYALLLTLTAQLFF.

This clone appeared a few times. This chain joins TRDV3 and TRDJ1; D is undetermined. Germline V CDR1 and CDR2: TVYSNPD, GDNSRS (reference sequence). With 2 bases removed from V and 2 bases from J, the gap between germline ends came to 21 bases. There are 16 residues in the CDR3. The CDR3: CAFCDAEDAGTDKLIF. CDR3 in DNA: TGTGCCTTTTGTGATGCGGAGGATGCGGGGACCGATAAACTCATCTTT.

Remarks on this clone: The junction departs from germline at one end; a sequencing error may be responsible. This chain connects TRDV1 to TRDJ1, with TRDD3 matching over 8 bases. This CDR3 is 22 amino acids long. The germline V gene encodes CDR1 TSWWSYY and CDR2 QGS. The CDR3 protein is CAIGEIGHEGILGIHYADKLIF. CDR3 in DNA: TGTGCTATTGGGGAAATCGGACACGAGGGGATCCTGGGGATACATTACGCCGATAAACTCATCTTT.

The rearrangement joins TRDV3 to TRDJ1; D unresolved. V was cut by 2 bases and J by 4 bases, with 8 bases left in between. In germline, CDR1 is TVYSNPD, CDR2 GDNSRS (reference sequence). CDR3 length: 11 residues. CDR3 sequence: CAFGDDDKLIF. The CDR3 coding sequence is TGTGCCTTTGGCGACGACGATAAACTCATCTTT.

The chain carries TRDV1 and TRDJ1; a possible D gene is TRDD3 (6 bases). The germline CDR1 and CDR2 sequences are TSWWSYY and QGS. Between the trimmed V and J ends, which lost 4 bases and 0 bases, there was a span of 24 bases. The CDR3 runs to 19 residues. The CDR3 region has the DNA TGTGCTCTTGGGGCCCGTCCCGCCTGGGGATCCGACGACACCGATAAACTCATCTTT. This gives the protein CALGARPAWGSDDTDKLIF.

With regard to this clone: This may be a read error, as it is one base from a much larger clone. The J gene is TRDJ2, the V gene TRDV3; D possibly corresponds to TRDD2 (6 bases). This CDR3 spans 18 amino acids. Germline CDR1 reads TVYSNPD; CDR2 reads GDNSRS (reference sequence). This CDR3 is CAFKGSYVHGILSAKLFF. As DNA, the CDR3 is TGTGCCTTTAAGGGGTCCTACGTCCATGGGATTCTCTCAGCAAAACTCTTCTTT.

The V call is TRDV3, the J call TRDJ1, with D perhaps matching TRDD3 (5 bases). V was shortened by 4 bases and J by 0 bases, with 30 bases between the two germline ends. CDR1 is TVYSNPD, CDR2 GDNSRS, per germline (reference sequence). This CDR3 is built from 19 residues. Written as DNA, the CDR3 is TGTGCCTCCAATCCCCGGCAGAGGGATGTGAGAGGGTACACCGATAAACTCATCTTT. The encoded protein is CASNPRQRDVRGYTDKLIF.

This clone has more than one count but fewer than ten. In DNA form, the CDR3 reads TGTGCTCTTGGGTCCTTCCTACGAATACTGGGGGATACCACCGATAAACTCATCTTT. Translation: CALGSFLRILGDTTDKLIF. This chain joins TRDV1 and TRDJ1; TRDD3 aligns across 12 bases. This CDR3 is 19 amino acids long. CDR1 is TSWWSYY and CDR2 is QGS in the germline V gene. The V gene end was trimmed by 5 bases and the J gene end by 1 base; junction bases not matched to a gene: 14.

The chain recombines TRDV1 with TRDJ1; D might be TRDD2 (8 bases). The CDR3 extends over 20 amino acids. CDR1 is TSWWSYY and CDR2 is QGS in the germline V gene. Trimming removed 3 bases at V and 0 bases at J, with 26 bases between. The CDR3 is CALGEPYFLHWGVYTDKLIF. CDR3 nucleotides: TGTGCTCTTGGGGAGCCCTACTTCCTACACTGGGGAGTGTACACCGATAAACTCATCTTT.

Points on this clone: Compared with germline, one end of the junction differs, possibly owing to a read error. The chain couples TRDV2 to TRDJ3, with 9 positions matching TRDD3. In germline, CDR1 is GEAIGNYY, CDR2 EKD. The CDR3 contains 20 residues. CDR3 in DNA: TGTGCCTGTGACACACGGCGTACTGGGGGAGCCTCCTGGGACACCCGCCAGATGTTTTTC. Translation: CACDTRRTGGASWDTRQMFF.

This clone was counted between two and nine times. The gene calls are TRDV1 and TRDJ1; 7 bases align to TRDD3. The CDR3 length is 18 residues. Germline V CDR1 and CDR2: TSWWSYY, QGS. Trimming took 4 bases from V and 4 from J; bases not matched to a gene: 18. The DNA for the CDR3 is TGTGCTCTTGGGGCGTTCTGGGATGAGGGGGATTTGGTCGATAAACTCATCTTT. This gives the protein CALGAFWDEGDLVDKLIF.

This clone is medium-sized by share. This CDR3 is also generated by other DNA sequences in the sample. The chain has TRAV29/DV5 and TRDJ1, with 11 bases aligning to TRDD3. The CDR3 totals 23 residues. V gave up 5 bases and J gave up 1 base; unmatched junction bases: 31. The germline V gene encodes CDR1 NSMFDY and CDR2 ISSIKDK. CDR3 nucleotide sequence: TGTGCAGCCCCCTTCACCCCCTTCCTACGATTACTGGGGGATAGAGGGGTCACCGATAAACTCATCTTT. Translating gives CAAPFTPFLRLLGDRGVTDKLIF.

About this clone: Other DNA sequences in this specimen translate into the identical CDR3. The chain carries TRDV1 and TRDJ1, with D maybe TRDD3 (5 bases). Germline CDR1 reads TSWWSYY; CDR2 reads QGS. The CDR3 is made up of 23 amino acids. The V end was cut by 0 bases, the J end by 0 bases, with 32 bases between. In DNA form, the CDR3 reads TGTGCTCTTGGGGAACTGGCCAGATTGGAAAGGGGGGGTAAAGGACCGTACACCGATAAACTCATCTTT. It is translated as CALGELARLERGGKGPYTDKLIF.

This chain joins TRDV2 and TRDJ3, with 13 positions matching TRDD3. Germline-derived CDR1 and CDR2 are GEAIGNYY and EKD. The CDR3 spans 19 residues. V lost 2 bases, J lost 3 bases, and 6 bases stayed unmatched. DNA for the CDR3: TGTGCCTGTGACATTATTACTGGGGGATACGTCTGGGACACCCGACAGATGTTTTTC. This codes for CACDIITGGYVWDTRQMFF.

Of note for this clone: This sequence may be a read error, since a much larger clone differs from it by one base. The chain is built from TRDV2 and TRDJ2; TRDD3 might be the D (6 bases). The V end lost 0 bases, the J end lost 6 bases, and 7 bases lay between the germline ends. The germline gives CDR1 GEAIGNYY, CDR2 EKD. This CDR3 region has 13 residues. In DNA form, the CDR3 reads TGTGCCTGTGACACCTGGGGGGCAGCACAACTCTTCTTT. Amino acid sequence: CACDTWGAAQLFF.

This chain links TRDV1 with TRDJ1; TRDD3 matches at 11 bases. The J segment lost 1 base and the V segment lost 3 bases, leaving 16 bases of the junction unmatched. Germline V gene sequence: CDR1 TSWWSYY, CDR2 QGS. This CDR3 region has 20 residues. In DNA, the CDR3 is TGTGCTCTTGGGGAGCGATGCAGTCCCTTACTGGGGGATAGCACCGATAAACTCATCTTT. It specifies CALGERCSPLLGDSTDKLIF.

The DNA for the CDR3 is TGTGCCTGTGACGGACGGGGGGACACCGATAAACTCATCTTT. Translating it yields CACDGRGDTDKLIF. The J gene is TRDJ1, the V gene TRDV2, with D perhaps matching TRDD3 (5 bases). V lost 3 bases and J lost 0, with 10 bases in between. Germline values: CDR1 GEAIGNYY, CDR2 EKD. The CDR3 is 14 residues long.

There are a few counts of this clone. The chain has TRDV1 and TRDJ1; 8 bases are a match to TRDD3. CDR1 is TSWWSYY, CDR2 QGS, per germline. With V trimmed by 5 bases and J by 0 bases, 26 bases remained unmatched. The CDR3 is made up of 22 amino acids. In DNA form, the CDR3 reads TGTGCTCTTGGGACACCGCCTTCCCCAACGTACTGGGGGGTTACCTACACCGATAAACTCATCTTT. The encoded protein is CALGTPPSPTYWGVTYTDKLIF.

This clone was recorded once. The rearrangement uses TRDV3 and TRDJ1, with 8 bases matching TRDD3. The CDR3 spans 16 residues. Per the germline V gene, CDR1 is TVYSNPD and CDR2 is GDNSRS (reference sequence). J was trimmed by 3 bases and V by 3 bases; bases with no gene match: 15. The CDR3 region has the DNA TGTGCCTTCCTCTTTTCAACTTGGGGGATCTCCGATAAACTCATCTTT. Its translation is CAFLFSTWGISDKLIF.

This chain links TRDV1 with TRDJ1; D is possibly TRDD2 (5 bases). This CDR3 is 15 amino acids long. Germline CDR1 TSWWSYY, CDR2 QGS. Deletions cut 4 bases from V and 8 bases from J, with 20 bases between. The CDR3 sequence is CALGGPRHTYEKLIF. DNA for the CDR3: TGTGCTCTTGGGGGACCCAGGCATACCTACGAGAAACTCATCTTT.

A few counts support this clone. Mismatch with germline at one junction end may stem from a read error. The chain carries TRDV2 and TRDJ1; 12 bases map to TRDD3. The CDR3 length is 19 residues. Germline-derived CDR1 and CDR2 are GEAIGNYY and EKD. The CDR3 sequence is CACDLVKLGDTPYTDNLIF. In DNA, the CDR3 is TGTGCCTGTGACCTCGTTAAACTGGGGGATACCCCTTACACCGATAACCTCATCTTT.

The J gene is TRDJ1, the V gene TRDV2; 12 bases match TRDD3. The V gene end was trimmed by 0 bases and the J gene end by 0 bases; junction bases not matched to a gene: 13. From germline, CDR1 is GEAIGNYY and CDR2 EKD. The CDR3 loop spans 20 amino acids. Here the CDR3 reads CACDTVTSGGYGSHTDKLIF. The CDR3, as DNA: TGTGCCTGTGACACCGTTACGTCTGGGGGATACGGCAGCCACACCGATAAACTCATCTTT.

Details on this clone: A read error may explain this, as a much larger clone is one base away. The chain employs TRDV3 and TRDJ1; D might be TRDD3 (6 bases). V was cut by 5 bases and J by 4 bases, with 20 bases left in between. This CDR3 spans 14 amino acids. Germline CDR1 reads TVYSNPD; CDR2 reads GDNSRS (reference sequence). This CDR3 is CALGGRRHGDKLIF. The CDR3, as DNA: TGTGCCCTTGGGGGGAGGAGACACGGCGATAAACTCATCTTT.